The rows below give T cell receptor beta chains drawn from one sample of a study of control samples from healthy donors and cancer patients. Assay: immunoSEQ multiplex PCR; the TCRdb copy retains only in-frame clones and omits some. The repertoire consists of about 51,000 clones, with under 90% occurring once and the leading ten covering around a tenth. The specimen was blood. The origin of the receptors is a man aged 65 to 85 in good health. Each CDR3 is given with its conserved first and last residue. Fields, in order: J gene, D gene, clone size, V gene, CDR3 protein, CDR3 DNA. The D gene is left open where the match is weak. Size is stated for part of the rows, as once, few or many counts, or as a class when the clone is expanded.

J: TRBJ2-1; D: NA; size: NA; V: TRBV18; CDR3: CASSPILGSSYNEQFF; DNA: TGTGCCAGCTCACCAATTCTGGGGAGCTCCTACAATGAGCAGTTCTTC
J: TRBJ2-7; D: NA; size: NA; V: TRBV7-9; CDR3: CASSPDRYYEQYF; DNA: TGTGCCAGCAGCCCCGACAGATACTACGAGCAGTACTTC
J: TRBJ1-5; D: NA; size: few; V: TRBV2; CDR3: CASSGTGPGQPQHF; DNA: TGTGCCAGCAGTGGAACCGGGCCCGGACAGCCCCAGCATTTT
J: TRBJ2-2; D: TRBD1; size: NA; V: TRBV7-9; CDR3: CASSHGWDRANGELFF; DNA: TGTGCCAGCAGCCACGGCTGGGACAGGGCTAACGGGGAGCTGTTTTTT
J: TRBJ2-6; D: NA; size: NA; V: TRBV6-6; CDR3: CASSPGANERSGANVLTF; DNA: TGTGCCAGCAGTCCGGGGGCAAACGAACGCTCTGGGGCCAACGTCCTGACTTTC
J: TRBJ2-3; D: NA; size: NA; V: TRBV2; CDR3: CASRMGGRADTQYF; DNA: TGTGCCAGCCGGATGGGGGGACGGGCAGATACGCAGTATTTT
J: TRBJ2-7; D: NA; size: few; V: TRBV12-3/TRBV12-4; CDR3: CASSLRGEQYF; DNA: TGTGCCAGCAGCCTTCGTGGCGAGCAGTACTTC
J: TRBJ1-6; D: TRBD1; size: NA; V: TRBV19; CDR3: CASNFPGQGANSPLHF; DNA: TGTGCCAGTAACTTTCCGGGACAGGGGGCTAATTCACCCCTCCACTTT
J: TRBJ1-2; D: NA; size: few; V: TRBV29-1; CDR3: CSAGTQYGYTF; DNA: TGCAGCGCAGGGACTCAGTATGGCTACACCTTC
J: TRBJ1-2; D: NA; size: NA; V: TRBV7-9; CDR3: CASSLGYGGAVDGYTF; DNA: TGTGCCAGCAGCTTAGGATATGGGGGGGCAGTTGATGGCTACACCTTC